A single sample gave rise to the 12 T cell receptor beta chains below, sequenced in a study of shared clonotypes between healthy human individuals (dated by TCRdb to the early 2020s). Library prep was done by the immunoSEQ multiplex PCR assay. TCRdb took over this immuneACCESS table, retaining in-frame rearrangements with V and J assigned. Such tables are incomplete; in checked studies, under half of the missing clones stem from an unresolved V gene, and the remainder is unexplained. Within this sample are 2,500,000 or so clones, with over 85% of them counted one time only. 0.36% of the sample is held by the ten biggest clonotypes. Sequencing was done on a sample of naive CD4+ T cells from PBMCs. The cell subset or site label for this specimen denotes: CD45RA+ positively selected. The source of these receptors is a man aged 18 to 35 in good health. Some clones in this sample may be carry-over from other donors' samples.

Points on this clone: The same CDR3 can be traced to other DNA sequences in this sample. CDR3 in DNA: TGCGCCAGCAGCTTAGGGACAGCCTATGGCTACACCTTC. Translation gives CASSLGTAYGYTF. The rearrangement uses TRBV5-1 and TRBJ1-2, with 7 nucleotides matching TRBD1. In germline, CDR1 is SGHRS, CDR2 YFSETQ. This CDR3 spans 13 amino acids. The V and J ends lost 2 bases and 4 bases, in that order; junction bases with no gene match: 2.

This sequence joins TRBV7-8 and TRBJ1-5; D not certain. From germline, CDR1 is SGHVS and CDR2 FQNEAQ. The CDR3 totals 15 residues. V lost 6 bases to trimming and J lost 4 bases, with 16 bases between them. DNA for the CDR3: TGTGCCAGCAGGCTAACCGAAGGACGGAATCAGCCCCAGCATTTT. Translating it yields CASRLTEGRNQPQHF.

The chain uses TRBV10-1 and TRBJ1-3; 8 bases are a match to TRBD1. CDR1 and CDR2 (germline): WNHNN, SYGVQD (reference sequence). This CDR3 has 17 residues. With 6 bases clipped from V and 0 bases from J, the junction kept 10 bases outside the gene matches. The CDR3 region is CASSGTGHPISGNTIYF. DNA for the CDR3: TGCGCCAGCAGCGGGACAGGTCACCCCATCTCTGGAAACACCATATATTTT.

The chain combines TRBV5-1 with TRBJ2-1, with D possibly called TRBD1 or TRBD2 (5 bases each). CDR1 SGHRS and CDR2 YFSETQ come from the germline V gene. The CDR3 consists of 15 residues. V lost 0 bases to trimming and J lost 3 bases, with 10 bases between them. The DNA of the CDR3 is TGCGCCAGCAGCTTGGTCAGGGACCGCTACAATGAGCAGTTCTTC. Its translation is CASSLVRDRYNEQFF.

The chain combines TRBV6-1 with TRBJ1-1, with 8 bases aligning to TRBD1. Germline V gives CDR1 MNHNS, CDR2 SASEGT. V trimming: 6 bases; J trimming: 7 bases; junction bases outside the gene matches: 10. The CDR3 contains 14 residues. The CDR3 loop reads CASRDRARGNEAFF. CDR3 nucleotides: TGTGCCAGCAGGGACAGGGCCCGAGGGAATGAAGCTTTCTTT.

This chain joins TRBV28 and TRBJ2-7; 8 bases fit TRBD1. The CDR3 sequence is 14 residues long. CDR1 is MDHEN, CDR2 SYDVKM, per germline. Trimming cost V 8 bases and J 3 bases; bases outside gene matches: 9. The CDR3 region is CASGRTGRLYEQYF. The CDR3 DNA reads TGTGCCAGCGGGAGGACAGGGCGACTCTACGAGCAGTACTTC.

The chain joins TRBV2 to TRBJ1-1; TRBD1 aligns across 7 bases. From germline, CDR1 is SNHLY and CDR2 FYNNEI. V gave up 6 bases and J gave up 10 bases; unmatched junction bases: 14. There are 14 residues in the CDR3. For the CDR3, the DNA is TGTGCCAGCAGCGGTTCCGGGACAGCCTATGTAGCTTTCTTT. Translating gives CASSGSGTAYVAFF.

The rearrangement uses TRBV5-1 and TRBJ2-7; D uncertain. Trimming took 0 bases from V and 2 from J, leaving 12 bases between them. From germline, CDR1 is SGHRS and CDR2 YFSETQ. The CDR3 is 15 amino acids. The CDR3 DNA reads TGCGCCAGCAGCTTGGACAGAAATGTTCCCTACGAGCAGTACTTC. Its translation: CASSLDRNVPYEQYF. The full variable domain, completed using reference TRBV5-1 and TRBJ2-7, is KAGVTQTPRYLIKTRGQQVTLSCSPISGHRSVSWYQQTPGQGLQFLFEYFSETQRNKGNFPGRFSGRQFSNSRSEMNVSTLELGDSALYLCASSLDRNVPYEQYFGPGTRLTVT.

This rearrangement joins TRBV7-9 to TRBJ2-5, with D perhaps TRBD2 (5 bases). Germline V gene sequence: CDR1 SEHNR, CDR2 FQNEAQ (reference sequence). The V and J ends lost 1 base and 3 bases respectively, with 12 bases between them. This CDR3 has 15 amino acids. The CDR3, as DNA: TGTGCCAGCAGCTTAGACCGGGGTCCGGAAGAGACCCAGTACTTC. Protein sequence: CASSLDRGPEETQYF.

This sequence joins TRBV15 and TRBJ2-1; 7 positions agree with TRBD2. The germline CDR1 and CDR2 sequences are LNHNV and YYDKDF (reference sequence). The CDR3 has 15 amino acids. Trimming removed 2 bases from V and 8 bases from J; junction bases left unmatched: 9. The CDR3 region is CATSRRGREEHEQFF. As DNA, the CDR3 is TGTGCCACCAGCAGACGGGGCCGGGAGGAACATGAGCAGTTCTTC.

Worth noting for this clone: Other DNA sequences of this sample code for an identical CDR3. This sequence joins TRBV19 and TRBJ1-5; perhaps TRBD1 as D (5 bases). The germline V gene has CDR1 LNHDA and CDR2 SQIVND (reference sequence). V shed 2 bases and J shed 2 bases, with 7 bases lying between them. The CDR3 runs to 14 residues. This chain's CDR3 is CASSIFRGNQPQHF. CDR3 coding DNA: TGTGCCAGTAGTATATTCAGGGGCAATCAGCCCCAGCATTTT.

The rearrangement links TRBV19 to TRBJ2-4, with 8 bases that match TRBD1. This CDR3 is built from 15 residues. Germline assignment: CDR1 LNHDA and CDR2 SQIVND (reference sequence). V gave up 6 bases and J gave up 0 bases; unmatched junction bases: 4. DNA for the CDR3: TGTGCCAGTAGAGGGACAGGATTAGCCAAAAACATTCAGTACTTC. It translates to CASRGTGLAKNIQYF.